This TCR beta chain was observed in a study of T cells in Graves' hyperthyroidism and ophthalmopathy. This clonotype was seen a few times. Its antigen is unknown. The length of the CDR3 is 15 residues. V was cut by 4 bases and J by 2 bases, with 15 bases left in between. The V gene's germline CDR1 is SGHTS and CDR2 YDEGEE. From RNA transcripts, TCR beta CDR3 regions were amplified. During a first-round RT-PCR of the TCR CDR3, the HTBI primer set was used. In TCRdb, the multiplex PCR reads were re-called with MiXCR into one record per CDR3 protein. Among some 400,000 distinct CDR3 sequences, approximately 20% were seen once, and the ten largest hold about 3.5%. Findings of the study overall: Before onset, by a median of approximately 5.9 months, the model predicted ophthalmopathy.

The chain is built from TRBV5-8 and TRBJ2-5; D might be TRBD2 (5 bases). Sequencing used blood. This receptor was identified in a woman aged 18-29 years with Graves' hyperthyroidism. The CDR3 is CASSPRTWYQETQYF. Here the CDR3 DNA reads TGTGCCAGCAGCCCCCGGACTTGGTATCAAGAGACCCAGTACTTC.